Described below is a single T cell receptor (beta chain) sequence and its context. Trimming left V 5 bases short and J 2 bases short, with 9 bases between. The CDR3 has 13 amino acids. CDR1 and CDR2 (germline): SGHVS, FNYEAQ. The data were obtained in a study of cytomegalovirus exposure and HLA in healthy donors. This PCR relied on a set of 60 Vbeta primers and 13 Jbeta primers. Profiled with immunoSEQ multiplex PCR; TCRdb holds only in-frame clones, not every one. The table has about 120,000 clones, roughly three quarters seen once; the top ten hold 12%. The TCR sequence derives from a middle-aged woman in good health and CMV-seropositive. Material for sequencing was PBMCs. J is TRBJ1-1 and V is TRBV7-6; maybe TRBD1 (5 bases). The CDR3: CASSTQGNTEAFF. The CDR3 coding sequence is TGTGCCAGCAGCACCCAGGGTAACACTGAAGCTTTCTTT.